A single sample gave rise to the 25 T cell receptor beta chains below, sequenced in a study of blood T cell repertoires in COVID-19. Sequenced by immunoSEQ multiplex PCR; TCRdb stores in-frame clones only, minus some. Of under 250,000 clones detected, roughly 90% appear once; the ten largest clones hold 0.82%. Sample: peripheral blood. The origin of the receptors is a man in his 60s with COVID-19, enrolled during active disease.

This chain joins TRBV28 and TRBJ2-2, with 8 nucleotides matching TRBD2. V trimming: 3 bases; J trimming: 3 bases; junction bases outside the gene matches: 3. The germline V gene has CDR1 MDHEN and CDR2 SYDVKM. The CDR3 loop spans 15 amino acids. This chain's CDR3 is CASSLSLADTGELFF. As DNA, the CDR3 is TGTGCCAGCAGTTTGTCACTAGCGGACACCGGGGAGCTGTTTTTT.

V and J are TRBV5-1 and TRBJ2-7, with 9 bases fitting TRBD2. The V and J ends lost 2 bases and 3 bases, in that order; junction bases with no gene match: 12. This CDR3 is built from 17 residues. From germline, CDR1 is SGHRS and CDR2 YFSETQ. The CDR3 DNA sequence: TGCGCCAGCAGCTTAGCGGGAGGTCCCACCTCCCGCTACGAGCAGTACTTC. Encoded protein: CASSLAGGPTSRYEQYF.

This chain uses TRBV5-1 with TRBJ2-1, with 9 bases that match TRBD1. Germline-derived CDR1 and CDR2 are SGHRS and YFSETQ. The CDR3 consists of 16 residues. With V trimmed by 3 bases and J by 8 bases, 12 bases remained unmatched. As DNA, the CDR3 is TGCGCCAGCAGCTCACCGGGACAGGGTCATACGGATGAGCAGTTCTTC. Translating it yields CASSSPGQGHTDEQFF.

The chain recombines TRBV29-1 with TRBJ2-3; 10 bases map to TRBD2. The germline V gene has CDR1 SQVTM and CDR2 ANQGSEA. The CDR3 contains 16 residues. The J segment lost 3 bases and the V segment lost 7 bases, leaving 13 bases of the junction unmatched. DNA for the CDR3: TGCAGCGCCGGACTAGCGGTTACCGGGAGGACAGATACGCAGTATTTT. Translating gives CSAGLAVTGRTDTQYF.

The genes are TRBV24-1 and TRBJ1-5; unclear D gene. Germline CDR1 reads KGHDR; CDR2 reads SFDVKD. The CDR3 sequence is 13 residues long. Trimming stripped 5 bases from V and 1 base from J, with 5 bases between. CDR3 residues: CATSAGSNQPQHF. Here the CDR3 DNA reads TGTGCCACCAGTGCGGGGAGCAATCAGCCCCAGCATTTT.

The rearrangement links TRBV15 to TRBJ1-3; D is unclear. Germline loops: CDR1 LNHNV, CDR2 YYDKDF (reference sequence). CDR3 length: 16 amino acids. V was pared by 1 base and J by 0 bases, with 10 bases between. The CDR3 DNA reads TGTGCCACCAGCAGAGTGGCAGGTAGCTCTGGAAACACCATATATTTT. Protein product: CATSRVAGSSGNTIYF.

This clone was picked up one time. The rearrangement uses TRBV28 and TRBJ1-5, with 9 bases aligning to TRBD1. The germline CDR1 and CDR2 sequences are MDHEN and SYDVKM. Trimming took 8 bases from V and 4 from J; bases not matched to a gene: 9. The CDR3 contains 15 residues. CDR3 in DNA: TGTGCCAGCTTACACAGGGGGCGATCTAATCAGCCCCAGCATTTT. Encoded protein: CASLHRGRSNQPQHF. Full variable domain (outside the CDR3, taken from reference TRBV28 and TRBJ1-5): DVKVTQSSRYLVKRTGEKVFLECVQDMDHENMFWYRQDPGLGLRLIYFSYDVKMKEKGDIPEGYSVSREKKERFSLILESASTNQTSMYLCASLHRGRSNQPQHFGDGTRLSIL.

J is TRBJ1-5 and V is TRBV30; tentatively, D is TRBD1 (6 bases). V lost 4 bases to trimming and J lost 5 bases, with 9 bases between them. CDR1 and CDR2 (germline): GTSNPN, SVGIG (reference sequence). This CDR3 contains 12 residues. The CDR3 spells CAWKAGDQPQHF. The CDR3 coding sequence is TGTGCCTGGAAGGCAGGGGATCAGCCCCAGCATTTT.

The gene calls are TRBV10-1 and TRBJ2-1, with 14 bases that match TRBD2. Looked up from germline, CDR1 is WNHNN and CDR2 is SYGVQD (reference sequence). J was trimmed by 7 bases and V by 6 bases; bases with no gene match: 8. The CDR3 length is 16 residues. DNA of the CDR3: TGCGCCAGCAGATCGGGACTAGCGGGAGTTAGGAATGAGCAGTTCTTC. Translated: CASRSGLAGVRNEQFF.

This clone was recorded only once. This chain joins TRBV30 and TRBJ1-2; D is ambiguous. Deletions cut 2 bases from V and 7 bases from J, with 14 bases between. CDR3 length equals 13 residues. The germline V gene has CDR1 GTSNPN and CDR2 SVGIG (reference sequence). This CDR3 reads CAWSSHPGGGYTF. The CDR3, as DNA: TGTGCCTGGAGTTCCCACCCGGGTGGTGGCTACACCTTC.

The J gene is TRBJ1-3, the V gene TRBV5-8; D gene ambiguous. Germline CDR1 SGHTS, CDR2 YDEGEE. Trimming removed 7 bases at V and 4 bases at J, with 15 bases between. The length of the CDR3 is 14 residues. DNA for the CDR3: TGTGCCAGCTTGAGTACGGGAGGAGGAAACACCATATATTTT. Protein: CASLSTGGGNTIYF.

J is TRBJ1-6 and V is TRBV10-3; 7 nucleotides agree with TRBD1. The CDR3 consists of 17 residues. CDR1 and CDR2 from the germline V gene are ENHRY and SYGVKD. The ends lost 2 bases at V and 5 bases at J; junction bases unmatched: 9. This chain's CDR3 is CAISEHRGEGDNSPLHF. The CDR3 DNA follows: TGTGCCATCAGTGAGCACAGGGGAGAAGGGGATAATTCACCCCTCCACTTT.

DNA for the CDR3: TGCGCCAGCGGTAGGCCGGACAGGGCGAACACTGAAGCTTTCTTT. Amino acids: CASGRPDRANTEAFF. The V and J genes are TRBV5-1 and TRBJ1-1; 8 bases are a match to TRBD1. V dropped 7 bases and J dropped 1; count of bases not matched to a gene: 9. This CDR3 has 15 amino acids. Germline CDR1 is SGHRS and CDR2 is YFSETQ.

The rearrangement uses TRBV18 and TRBJ1-6; 9 bases agree with TRBD1. This CDR3 comprises 15 residues. Germline-derived CDR1 and CDR2 are KGHSH and LQKENI. V shed 8 bases and J 8 bases; nucleotides not matched to a gene: 10. The CDR3 DNA reads as TGTGCCAGCGCGGACAGGGGCGGTTTGGATTCACCCCTCCACTTT. As protein: CASADRGGLDSPLHF.

The chain recombines TRBV27 with TRBJ2-1; D gene uncertain. The CDR3 contains 14 residues. With 3 bases removed from V and 0 bases from J, the gap between germline ends came to 6 bases. The germline CDR1 and CDR2 sequences are MNHEY and SMNVEV (reference sequence). The CDR3 loop is CASSLRSSYNEQFF. The CDR3, as DNA: TGTGCCAGCAGTTTGCGGTCCTCCTACAATGAGCAGTTCTTC.

Here the CDR3 reads CASSLVGNTIYF. The CDR3 bases are TGTGCCAGCAGTTTAGTAGGAAACACCATATATTTT. The rearrangement links TRBV12-3 or TRBV12-4 to TRBJ1-3, with D unresolved. The CDR3 covers 12 residues. V was cut by 1 base and J by 4 bases, with 2 bases left in between.

This chain uses TRBV5-4 with TRBJ2-7; 8 nucleotides line up with TRBD2. This CDR3 is 13 amino acids long. Germline V gene data show CDR1 as SGHNT and CDR2 as YYREEE (reference sequence). V dropped 8 bases and J dropped 0; count of bases not matched to a gene: 4. This CDR3 reads CASLAGPSYEQYF. The DNA for the CDR3 is TGTGCCAGTCTAGCGGGCCCCTCCTACGAGCAGTACTTC. The full variable domain, in which reference TRBV5-4 and TRBJ2-7 provide the parts outside the CDR3, is ETGVTQSPTHLIKTRGQQVTLRCSSQSGHNTVSWYQQALGQGPQFIFQYYREEENGRGNFPPRFSGLQFPNYSSELNVNALELDDSALYLCASLAGPSYEQYFGPGTRLTVT.

The chain couples TRBV5-3 to TRBJ1-1; D is undetermined. TRBV5-3 is treated as an ORF (open reading frame) with a function not yet certain. With 0 bases removed from V and 0 bases from J, the gap between germline ends came to 21 bases. This CDR3 region has 19 residues. In DNA, the CDR3 is TGTGCCAGAAGCTTGGGGGTGAGAGCGGTGGGTCCCATGAACACTGAAGCTTTCTTT. Translation: CARSLGVRAVGPMNTEAFF.

The sample holds one count of this clone. V and J are TRBV9 and TRBJ2-2, with D possibly being TRBD2 (6 bases). Germline CDR1 and CDR2: SGDLS and YYNGEE. V lost 4 bases to trimming and J lost 4 bases, with 14 bases between them. The CDR3 has 15 amino acids. CDR3 sequence reads: CASSPKGGSTGELFF. The CDR3 nucleotides are TGTGCCAGCAGCCCGAAGGGAGGAAGCACCGGGGAGCTGTTTTTT.

This rearrangement joins TRBV7-2 to TRBJ2-6; 8 nucleotides line up with TRBD2. Germline V gives CDR1 SGHTA, CDR2 FQGNSA. This CDR3 spans 17 amino acids. Germline trimming cut 5 bases from V and 4 bases from J; bases unmatched to any gene: 10. Here the CDR3 DNA reads TGTGCCAGCAGCCTAATGAGCGGGAGCGCAGGGGCCAACGTCCTGACTTTC. This translates into CASSLMSGSAGANVLTF.

In its sample, this clone was seen a few times. The V call is TRBV28, the J call TRBJ1-1, with 7 positions matching TRBD1. The trim removed 4 bases at V and 5 bases at J, leaving 1 base unmatched. Germline loops: CDR1 MDHEN, CDR2 SYDVKM. The CDR3 has 12 residues. Written as DNA, the CDR3 is TGTGCCAGCAGTTCCAGGGGGACTGAAGCTTTCTTT. It yields the protein CASSSRGTEAFF.

The gene calls are TRBV7-3 and TRBJ2-7; TRBD2 might be the D (6 bases). With 2 bases removed from V and 2 bases from J, the gap between germline ends came to 13 bases. This CDR3 region has 15 residues. Germline values: CDR1 SGHTA, CDR2 FQGTGA. The CDR3 loop is CASSLGGLPAYEQYF. CDR3 bases: TGTGCCAGCAGCTTAGGGGGACTCCCTGCCTACGAGCAGTACTTC. The variable domain in full, completed from reference TRBV7-3 and TRBJ2-7, reads GAGVSQTPSNKVTEKGKYVELRCDPISGHTALYWYRQSLGQGPEFLIYFQGTGAADDSGLPNDRFFAVRPEGSVSTLKIQRTERGDSAVYLCASSLGGLPAYEQYFGPGTRLTVT.

This chain links TRBV27 with TRBJ2-1; 8 bases map to TRBD1. This CDR3 is built from 16 residues. V shed 3 bases, J shed 0 bases, and the junction held 4 bases outside the gene matches. CDR1 is MNHEY and CDR2 is SMNVEV in the germline V gene (reference sequence). The CDR3 sequence is CASSFRQGSSYNEQFF. The DNA of the CDR3 is TGTGCCAGCAGTTTCCGACAGGGGAGCTCCTACAATGAGCAGTTCTTC.

This clone was recorded once. DNA for the CDR3: TGTGCCAGCAGCGTAGATCGGGAGGATACGCAGTATTTT. Translation gives CASSVDREDTQYF. This sequence joins TRBV9 and TRBJ2-3; weak D call: TRBD2 (6 bases). There are 13 residues in the CDR3. Germline assignment: CDR1 SGDLS and CDR2 YYNGEE. Trimming shortened V by 0 bases and J by 6 bases, and 8 bases separated the two germline ends.

The J gene is TRBJ1-2, the V gene TRBV6-5, with a possible D match to TRBD1 (6 bases). Per germline, CDR1 MNHEY and CDR2 SVGAGI. Trimming cost V 5 bases and J 4 bases, with 11 bases left between them. This CDR3 has 13 residues. The CDR3 DNA reads TGTGCCAGCAGTCATACGGACAGCTATGGCTACACCTTC. Residues: CASSHTDSYGYTF.